Described below is a single T cell receptor beta chain sequence and its context. Its antigen is unknown. V was pared by 0 bases and J by 1 base, with 10 bases between. Germline-derived CDR1 and CDR2 are MNHEY and SVGAGI. The CDR3 length is 15 residues. This sample was included in a study of cytomegalovirus exposure and HLA in healthy donors. The overall study: The study placed 80% to 85% of its approximately 380 genotyped donors in the Caucasian-associated ancestry cluster.

Findings and caveats of the study: Apart from CMV serostatus, no immune exposure information was available. A previous analysis found most TCR beta V segments productive roughly 87% or roughly 30% of the time.

The PCR contained 60 Vbeta and 13 Jbeta primers. Sequencing used immunoSEQ multiplex PCR; TCRdb keeps in-frame clones, though not all of them. Seen here are roughly 190,000 clones, around 80% observed once, and the top ten hold approximately 2.2%. The V gene is TRBV6-5, the J gene TRBJ2-7; D unresolved. The receptor was derived from a woman between 45 and 60 years old in good health and CMV-seronegative. The sample comprised PBMCs. The CDR3 protein is CASSYSWATSYEQYF. DNA for the CDR3: TGTGCCAGCAGTTACTCGTGGGCCACTTCCTACGAGCAGTACTTC.